This entry features one T cell receptor beta chain sequence. Its antigen is as yet unknown. Authors' data handling: Ranging from about 23,224 to 700,000, TCR counts per sample had a median value of around 90,000. TCRdb processed the RACE reads anew with MiXCR; each CDR3 protein has one entry. These V and J calls derive from TCRdb rather than the authors' analysis. The data hold around 190,000 distinct CDR3 sequences, with 20% to 25% observed a single time. The sample is drawn from a study of human T cells and chemical hapten exposure. Study background: Diphenylcyclopropenone doses were given weekly to the scalps of patients across the roughly 23-week study. Study observations and caveats: Patch test score tracked positively with PT1 expanded TCR counts.

As to time point: patch test 1, 2 weeks after DPC sensitization. Noted treatment: therapeutic diphenylcyclopropenone sensitization with weekly scalp DPC. Blood collection took place prior to placing each patch test. The CDR3 spans 16 residues. Germline V lookup: CDR1 MNHEY, CDR2 SMNVEV (reference sequence). The ends were cut back, 8 bases at V and 1 base at J, with 20 bases in the middle. The starting material was whole blood, obtained in connection with sensitization to the hapten diphenylcyclopropenone (DPC). The sequence was collected from a woman in her forties or fifties with alopecia areata. Some clones in this sample may be carry-over from other donors' samples. This chain joins TRBV27 and TRBJ2-5, with a possible D match to TRBD2 (6 bases). CDR3 region: CASLAKNGDTQETQYF. CDR3 in DNA: TGTGCCAGCCTAGCGAAGAATGGAGACACCCAAGAGACCCAGTACTTC.